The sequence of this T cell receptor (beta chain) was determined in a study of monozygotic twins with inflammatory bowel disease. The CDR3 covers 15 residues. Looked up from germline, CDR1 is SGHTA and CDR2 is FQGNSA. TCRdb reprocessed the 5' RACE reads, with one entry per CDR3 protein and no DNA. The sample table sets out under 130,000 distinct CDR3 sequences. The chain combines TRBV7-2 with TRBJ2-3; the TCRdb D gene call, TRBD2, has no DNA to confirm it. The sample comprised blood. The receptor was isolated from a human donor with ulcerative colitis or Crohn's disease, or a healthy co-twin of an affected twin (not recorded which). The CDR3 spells CASSPPGLADGPQYF. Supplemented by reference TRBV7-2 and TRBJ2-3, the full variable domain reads GAGVSQSPSNKVTEKGKDVELRCDPISGHTALYWYRQSLGQGLEFLIYFQGNSAPDKSGLPSDRFSAERTGGSVSTLTIQRTQQEDSAVYLCASSPPGLADGPQYFGPGTRLTVL.